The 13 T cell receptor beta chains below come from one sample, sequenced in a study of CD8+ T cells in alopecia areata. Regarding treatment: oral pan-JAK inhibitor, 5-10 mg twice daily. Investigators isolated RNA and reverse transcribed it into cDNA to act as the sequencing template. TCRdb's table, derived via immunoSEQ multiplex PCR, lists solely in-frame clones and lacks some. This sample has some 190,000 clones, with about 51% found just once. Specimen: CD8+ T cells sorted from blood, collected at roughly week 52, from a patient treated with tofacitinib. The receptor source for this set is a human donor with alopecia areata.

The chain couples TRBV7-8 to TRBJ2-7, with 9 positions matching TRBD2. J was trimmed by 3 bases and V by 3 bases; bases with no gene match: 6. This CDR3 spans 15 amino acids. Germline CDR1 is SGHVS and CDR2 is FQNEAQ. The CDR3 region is CASSFVSGRLYEQYF. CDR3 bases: TGTGCCAGCAGCTTTGTCAGCGGGAGGCTCTACGAGCAGTACTTC.

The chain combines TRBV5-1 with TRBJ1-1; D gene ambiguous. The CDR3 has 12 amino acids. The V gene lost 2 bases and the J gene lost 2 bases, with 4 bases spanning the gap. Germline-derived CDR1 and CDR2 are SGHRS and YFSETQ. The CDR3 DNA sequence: TGCGCCAGCAGCTTTGAAAACACTGAAGCTTTCTTT. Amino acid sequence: CASSFENTEAFF. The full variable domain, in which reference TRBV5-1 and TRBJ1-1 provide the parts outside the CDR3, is KAGVTQTPRYLIKTRGQQVTLSCSPISGHRSVSWYQQTPGQGLQFLFEYFSETQRNKGNFPGRFSGRQFSNSRSEMNVSTLELGDSALYLCASSFENTEAFFGQGTRLTVV.

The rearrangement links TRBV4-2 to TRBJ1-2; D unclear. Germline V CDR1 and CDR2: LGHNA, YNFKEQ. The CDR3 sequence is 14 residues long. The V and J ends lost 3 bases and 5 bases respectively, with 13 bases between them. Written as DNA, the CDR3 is TGTGCCAGCAGCCAGGAGTCGGAGAATTATGGCTACACCTTC. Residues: CASSQESENYGYTF.

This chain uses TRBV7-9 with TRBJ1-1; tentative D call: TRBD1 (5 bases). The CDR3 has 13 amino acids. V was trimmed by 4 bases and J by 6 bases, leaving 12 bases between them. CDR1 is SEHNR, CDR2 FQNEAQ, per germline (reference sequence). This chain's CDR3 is CASSSQRGSEAFF. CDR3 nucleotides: TGTGCCAGCAGCTCACAGCGGGGCTCTGAAGCTTTCTTT.

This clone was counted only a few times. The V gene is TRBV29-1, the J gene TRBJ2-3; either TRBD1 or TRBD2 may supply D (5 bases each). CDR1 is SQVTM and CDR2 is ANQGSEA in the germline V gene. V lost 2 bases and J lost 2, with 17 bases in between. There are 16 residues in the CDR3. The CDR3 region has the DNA TGCAGCGTTGAAAATCCGGGACGGCTAGTCACAGATACGCAGTATTTT. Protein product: CSVENPGRLVTDTQYF.

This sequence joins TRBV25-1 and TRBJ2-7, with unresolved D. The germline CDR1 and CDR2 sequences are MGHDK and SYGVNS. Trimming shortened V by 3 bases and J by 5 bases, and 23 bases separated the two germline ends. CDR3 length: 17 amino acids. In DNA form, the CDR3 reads TGTGCCAGCAGTGATTTCGGTGTTGGCCCCACCCTGCACGAGCAGTACTTC. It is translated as CASSDFGVGPTLHEQYF.

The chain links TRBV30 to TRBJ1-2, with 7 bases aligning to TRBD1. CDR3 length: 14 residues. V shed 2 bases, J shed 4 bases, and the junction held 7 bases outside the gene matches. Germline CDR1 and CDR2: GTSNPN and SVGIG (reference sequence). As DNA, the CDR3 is TGTGCCTGGAGTATGGTTGGGACAGCCTATGGCTACACCTTC. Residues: CAWSMVGTAYGYTF.

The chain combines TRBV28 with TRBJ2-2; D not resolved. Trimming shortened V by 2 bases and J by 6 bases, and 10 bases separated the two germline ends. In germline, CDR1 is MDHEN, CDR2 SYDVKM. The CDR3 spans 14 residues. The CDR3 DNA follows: TGTGCCAGCAGTTTAGGTCATATACCCGGGGAGCTGTTTTTT. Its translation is CASSLGHIPGELFF.

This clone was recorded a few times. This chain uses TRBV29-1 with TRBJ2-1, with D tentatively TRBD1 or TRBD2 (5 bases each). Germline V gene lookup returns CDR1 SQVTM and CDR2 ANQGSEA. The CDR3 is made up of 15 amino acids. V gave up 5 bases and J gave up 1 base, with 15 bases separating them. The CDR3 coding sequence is TGCAGCGTTTCCCCCCGGGGCGATTCCTACAATGAGCAGTTCTTC. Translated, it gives CSVSPRGDSYNEQFF.

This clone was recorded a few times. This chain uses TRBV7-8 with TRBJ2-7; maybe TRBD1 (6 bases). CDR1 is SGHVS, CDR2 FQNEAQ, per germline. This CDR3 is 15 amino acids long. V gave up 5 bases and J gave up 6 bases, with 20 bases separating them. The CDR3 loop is CASSHRRIQGFEQYF. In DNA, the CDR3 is TGTGCCAGCAGCCACCGCCGGATTCAGGGGTTCGAGCAGTACTTC. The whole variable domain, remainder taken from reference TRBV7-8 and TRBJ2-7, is GAGVSQSPRYKVAKRGQDVALRCDPISGHVSLFWYQQALGQGPEFLTYFQNEAQLDKSGLPSDRFFAERPEGSVSTLKIQRTQQEDSAVYLCASSHRRIQGFEQYFGPGTRLTVT.

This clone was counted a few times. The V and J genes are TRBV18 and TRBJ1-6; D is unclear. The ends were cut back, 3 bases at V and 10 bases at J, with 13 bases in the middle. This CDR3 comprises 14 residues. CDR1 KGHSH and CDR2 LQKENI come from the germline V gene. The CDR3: CASSPEGMRSPLHF. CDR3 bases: TGTGCCAGCTCACCGGAGGGTATGAGGTCACCCCTCCACTTT.

Here the CDR3 reads CASSLLAGGSYEQYF. In nucleotides, the CDR3 is TGTGCCAGCAGCTTACTAGCGGGGGGCTCCTACGAGCAGTACTTC. The genes are TRBV7-9 and TRBJ2-7; 11 nucleotides align to TRBD2. J lost 0 bases, V lost 2 bases, and 0 bases had no gene match. The CDR3 loop spans 15 amino acids. Germline CDR1 reads SEHNR; CDR2 reads FQNEAQ (reference sequence).

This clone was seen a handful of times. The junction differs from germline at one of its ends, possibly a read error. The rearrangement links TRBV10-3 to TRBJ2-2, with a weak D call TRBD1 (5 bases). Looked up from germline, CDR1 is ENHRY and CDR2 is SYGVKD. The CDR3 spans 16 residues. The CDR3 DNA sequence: TGTGCCAGCAGTTATCGCCGGCAGGGAAGTACCGGGGAGCTGTTTTTT. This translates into CASSYRRQGSTGELFF.